A selection of T cell receptor beta chains follows, all from one sample in a study of a mutant IDH1 vaccine in newly diagnosed glioma. Here immunoSEQ multiplex PCR was the method, and the copy in TCRdb shows in-frame clones only, minus some. This table has tens of thousands of clones, 80% appearing once. For these receptors, no antigen is known. Source: PBMCs, taken from a glioma patient whose treatment included an IDH1 peptide vaccine. All receptors come from a man in his fifties with glioma. Each CDR3 is given with its conserved first and last residue. D genes are given only for firm matches. The size of a clone is reported for some rows only, either as once, few or many, or as a class for expanded clones.

V: TRBV7-8
D: NA
J: TRBJ1-2
size: once
CDR3: CASSPKGIGQRRTNYGYTF

V: TRBV10-3
D: TRBD2
J: TRBJ2-7
size: NA
CDR3: CAIRTSGPERGGQYF

V: TRBV6-1
D: NA
J: TRBJ1-6
size: NA
CDR3: CASRDPFSNSPLHF

V: TRBV15
D: TRBD2
J: TRBJ2-7
size: NA
CDR3: CATSRVRGRVYEQYF

V: TRBV6-5
D: NA
J: TRBJ2-7
size: NA
CDR3: CASSRTASYEQYF

V: TRBV19
D: NA
J: TRBJ1-3
size: NA
CDR3: CASNDHGGSGNTIYF

V: TRBV7-9
D: NA
J: TRBJ2-3
size: NA
CDR3: CASSLAGGRNTQYF

V: TRBV6-1
D: NA
J: TRBJ2-4
size: NA
CDR3: CASSEARAVAKNIQYF

V: TRBV2
D: TRBD1
J: TRBJ2-7
size: NA
CDR3: CASSEGTGLF

V: TRBV5-6
D: TRBD1
J: TRBJ1-1
size: NA
CDR3: CASSLELGTAAFF

V: TRBV5-1
D: NA
J: TRBJ2-7
size: NA
CDR3: CASSSTGSSSYEQYF

V: TRBV4-3
D: TRBD1
J: TRBJ1-2
size: once
CDR3: CASSQVTGGEYGYTF

V: TRBV30
D: TRBD1
J: TRBJ1-1
size: NA
CDR3: CAWRAGTGGVARTEAFF

V: TRBV7-3
D: TRBD1
J: TRBJ1-6
size: NA
CDR3: CASSLQGQGNSPLHF

V: TRBV28
D: TRBD1
J: TRBJ1-5
size: NA
CDR3: CASSTDRGRLQPQHF

V: TRBV19
D: TRBD1
J: TRBJ1-3
size: NA
CDR3: CASRTGDGLPGNTIYF

V: TRBV19
D: TRBD1
J: TRBJ1-4
size: NA
CDR3: CASSAMTGGNEKLFF

V: TRBV10-3
D: NA
J: TRBJ1-2
size: NA
CDR3: CAISTEGGGGYTF

V: TRBV29-1
D: TRBD2
J: TRBJ2-1
size: NA
CDR3: CSVEDPSRGIIENEQFF

V: TRBV11-3
D: NA
J: TRBJ1-1
size: few
CDR3: CASNLGGDLDTEAFF

V: TRBV7-8
D: TRBD2
J: TRBJ2-5
size: NA
CDR3: CASSERGRYQETQYF

V: TRBV10-3
D: TRBD1
J: TRBJ1-4
size: NA
CDR3: CAISGSGTGNEKLFF

V: TRBV23-1
D: NA
J: TRBJ2-7
size: NA
CDR3: CASSHPYEQYF

V: TRBV7-2
D: NA
J: TRBJ1-5
size: NA
CDR3: CASSSRGAQDNQPQHF

V: TRBV7-2
D: NA
J: TRBJ1-3
size: NA
CDR3: CASSLTGAAGNTIYF

V: TRBV2
D: NA
J: TRBJ2-7
size: NA
CDR3: CASKPRDPLDLVQYF

V: TRBV11-2
D: NA
J: TRBJ1-1
size: NA
CDR3: CASSPGRGGTEAFF

V: TRBV2
D: NA
J: TRBJ1-3
size: NA
CDR3: CASSGIGIEGNTIYF

V: TRBV7-2
D: TRBD1
J: TRBJ2-7
size: NA
CDR3: CASSSQGAYEQYF

V: TRBV11-2
D: NA
J: TRBJ2-7
size: NA
CDR3: CASSGTGTASYEQYF

V: TRBV4-1
D: TRBD1
J: TRBJ1-5
size: NA
CDR3: CASSQEGQGRVQPQHF

V: TRBV4-1
D: NA
J: TRBJ2-2
size: NA
CDR3: CASSPVTGELFF

V: TRBV29-1
D: TRBD1
J: TRBJ1-4
size: few
CDR3: CSVFSGTANEKLFF

V: TRBV27
D: NA
J: TRBJ2-7
size: NA
CDR3: CASSFTGAYEQYF

V: TRBV5-5
D: TRBD1
J: TRBJ1-6
size: few
CDR3: CASSLITGGESPLHF

V: TRBV7-9
D: NA
J: TRBJ1-1
size: NA
CDR3: CASSHGQTIMNTEAFF

V: TRBV19
D: NA
J: TRBJ1-4
size: NA
CDR3: CASRISGTGEKLFF

V: TRBV15
D: NA
J: TRBJ2-1
size: NA
CDR3: CATSRDVGKEQFF

V: TRBV5-6
D: NA
J: TRBJ1-1
size: few
CDR3: CASSLGRDLNTEAFF

V: TRBV9
D: TRBD2
J: TRBJ2-5
size: NA
CDR3: CASSVGAGGREETQYF

V: TRBV30
D: NA
J: TRBJ2-3
size: NA
CDR3: CAWSTRGADTQYF

V: TRBV7-8
D: NA
J: TRBJ1-2
size: NA
CDR3: CASSLARDYQRTLFGYTF

V: TRBV25-1
D: TRBD2
J: TRBJ2-7
size: NA
CDR3: CASRREGLDEQYF

V: TRBV11-2
D: NA
J: TRBJ2-1
size: NA
CDR3: CASSSRGYGSYNEQFF

V: TRBV19
D: NA
J: TRBJ2-7
size: NA
CDR3: CASSIVWRYYEQYF

V: TRBV7-2
D: TRBD1
J: TRBJ1-1
size: NA
CDR3: CASSLALGQGGSTEAFF

V: TRBV7-2
D: NA
J: TRBJ2-3
size: NA
CDR3: CASNWQVGGTDTQYF

V: TRBV2
D: NA
J: TRBJ1-5
size: few
CDR3: CATSGAGNQPQHF

V: TRBV2
D: NA
J: TRBJ2-5
size: NA
CDR3: CASKVSLYQETQYF

V: TRBV10-2
D: NA
J: TRBJ1-4
size: few
CDR3: CASSFDGATNEKLFF

V: TRBV5-6
D: NA
J: TRBJ1-4
size: NA
CDR3: CASSSSPRAQGKLFF

V: TRBV5-1
D: NA
J: TRBJ2-2
size: NA
CDR3: CASSLSQITGELFF

V: TRBV7-6
D: NA
J: TRBJ2-7
size: once
CDR3: CASSLTAKGPYEQYF

V: TRBV14
D: NA
J: TRBJ1-6
size: NA
CDR3: CASSQDRPDNVNSPLHF

V: TRBV2
D: NA
J: TRBJ1-1
size: NA
CDR3: CASSVERRAFF